This section outlines one TCR beta chain sequence together with its context. Trimming cost V 5 bases and J 8 bases; bases outside gene matches: 11. CDR1 is SGHTA, CDR2 FQGNSA, per germline. CDR3 length: 15 residues. These data originate in a study of T cells in localized non-small cell lung cancer. The table came from immunoSEQ multiplex PCR; TCRdb's copy has only in-frame clones and leaves some out. The table includes about 26,000 clones, 82% detected once. The chain carries TRBV7-2 and TRBJ1-4; TRBD1 aligns across 7 bases. The TCR comes from a woman aged 35 to 69 with stage I lung adenocarcinoma. Sequences were derived from peripheral blood, sampled before any cancer treatment. The CDR3 region is CASSISGTEAEKLFF. The CDR3 nucleotides are TGTGCCAGCAGCATCTCCGGGACAGAGGCCGAAAAACTGTTTTTT. Supplemented by reference TRBV7-2 and TRBJ1-4, the full variable domain reads GAGVSQSPSNKVTEKGKDVELRCDPISGHTALYWYRQSLGQGLEFLIYFQGNSAPDKSGLPSDRFSAERTGGSVSTLTIQRTQQEDSAVYLCASSISGTEAEKLFFGSGTQLSVL.